This TCR beta chain stems from a study of T-cell reconstitution after alpha-beta-depleted transplantation in children (TCRdb year 2016). Describing the broader study: T-cell immune reconstitution after TCRalphabeta/CD19-depleted allogeneic hematopoietic cell transplantation in children was quantitatively tracked in the study by means of TCR repertoire profiling.

Library generation was performed with PCR. These reads were obtained on an Illumina HiSeq 2500. TCR library preparation used molecular barcoding, with unique molecular identifiers applied to normalize quantification of the TCRbeta repertoire. TCRdb itself trimmed the public reads at Q25 with fastp, ran MiXCR and retained productive beta chains. Rows matching on CDR3 protein sequence are summarized as one entry with the most common DNA and genes. In this sample the table shows around 380,000 distinct CDR3 sequences, approximately 11% of which occur a single time. The top ten constitute about 5% of the sample. This clonotype was seen only a few times. Its antigen is not yet known. Base quality data are lacking; no much larger clone is found one base away. Cut back by 3 bases and 6 bases, the V and J ends lie 15 bases apart. The CDR3 covers 14 residues, taking in both the cysteine and the phenylalanine. The CDR3 DNA has 42 bases and is translated from base 1. CDR1 and CDR2, looked up from the germline V gene (reference sequence), are LNHDA and SQIVND.

The V and J segments used are TRBV19 and TRBJ2-7, with an unclear D gene assignment. Sequenced material: PBMCs from the stem cell graft donor, taken from the stem cell graft. This sequence originates from a human donor who donated a stem cell graft to a child with acute myeloid leukemia. The CDR3 reads as follows: CASSIASLTGEQYF. Here is the DNA: TGTGCCAGTAGTATCGCCAGCTTGACCGGCGAGCAGTACTTC.